The 18 T cell receptor beta chains below were found in one sample sequenced in a study of cytomegalovirus exposure and HLA in healthy donors. Generated by immunoSEQ multiplex PCR, the TCRdb table keeps only in-frame clones and is missing some. The sample holds more than 80,000 clones, approximately 96% seen once. Sequencing input: PBMCs. The source is a woman under 30 in good health and CMV-seronegative.

This rearrangement joins TRBV7-2 to TRBJ2-7; TRBD2 matches at 8 bases. Germline lookup yields CDR1 SGHTA and CDR2 FQGNSA. The CDR3 consists of 15 residues. With V trimmed by 0 bases and J by 3 bases, 4 bases remained unmatched. The CDR3 nucleotides read TGTGCCAGCAGCTTAGCGGCTAGCGGGTTCTACGAGCAGTACTTC. Its protein is CASSLAASGFYEQYF. Looking up the rest from reference TRBV7-2 and TRBJ2-7 gives the full variable domain: GAGVSQSPSNKVTEKGKDVELRCDPISGHTALYWYRQSLGQGLEFLIYFQGNSAPDKSGLPSDRFSAERTGGSVSTLTIQRTQQEDSAVYLCASSLAASGFYEQYFGPGTRLTVT.

The chain employs TRBV11-2 and TRBJ2-3; a possible D gene is TRBD2 (6 bases). Per the germline V gene, CDR1 is SGHAT and CDR2 is FQNNGV. The CDR3 is 17 amino acids. V lost 5 bases to trimming and J lost 2 bases, with 20 bases between them. The CDR3 sequence: CASSPPRGEMNTDTQYF. The CDR3 nucleotides are TGTGCCAGCAGCCCCCCCCGCGGGGAAATGAACACAGATACGCAGTATTTT.

The chain combines TRBV5-1 with TRBJ1-1; TRBD1 might be the D (6 bases). The V gene lost 0 bases and the J gene lost 4 bases, with 10 bases spanning the gap. CDR3 length equals 14 residues. Looked up from germline, CDR1 is SGHRS and CDR2 is YFSETQ. This CDR3 reads CASSLGQAGTEAFF. DNA of the CDR3: TGCGCCAGCAGCTTGGGACAGGCGGGCACTGAAGCTTTCTTT.

V is TRBV5-6 and J is TRBJ2-7; 8 bases are shared with TRBD2. CDR1 and CDR2 from the germline V gene are SGHDT and YYEEEE. Trimming at V came to 4 bases and at J to 0 bases, leaving 6 bases not matched to a gene. This CDR3 is built from 15 residues. CDR3 sequence reads: CASSPGAGASYEQYF. The CDR3 DNA is TGTGCCAGCAGCCCCGGAGCGGGAGCCTCCTACGAGCAGTACTTC.

This clone was seen only once. This chain uses TRBV2 with TRBJ2-1; 8 bases agree with TRBD2. Trimming removed 2 bases from V and 5 bases from J; junction bases left unmatched: 5. Germline V lookup: CDR1 SNHLY, CDR2 FYNNEI. This CDR3 comprises 15 residues. CDR3 protein: CASSEQGLVHNEQFF. The CDR3 nucleotides read TGTGCCAGCAGTGAACAGGGACTAGTCCACAATGAGCAGTTCTTC.

This chain uses TRBV19 with TRBJ1-4; D not certain. The CDR3 loop spans 13 amino acids. Germline V lookup: CDR1 LNHDA, CDR2 SQIVND (reference sequence). Trimming pared 2 bases from V and 8 bases from J, leaving 9 bases between. DNA for the CDR3: TGTGCCAGTAGTATACGCGGAGGGGAAAAACTGTTTTTT. Protein: CASSIRGGEKLFF. Looking up the rest from reference TRBV19 and TRBJ1-4 gives the full variable domain: DGGITQSPKYLFRKEGQNVTLSCEQNLNHDAMYWYRQDPGQGLRLIYYSQIVNDFQKGDIAEGYSVSREKKESFPLTVTSAQKNPTAFYLCASSIRGGEKLFFGSGTQLSVL.

The V gene is TRBV6-1, the J gene TRBJ2-3, with 9 bases fitting TRBD1. Germline-derived CDR1 and CDR2 are MNHNS and SASEGT. CDR3 length: 17 residues. V shed 3 bases, J shed 6 bases, and the junction held 13 bases outside the gene matches. This chain's CDR3 is CASSDPGTGIWGDTQYF. The CDR3 bases are TGTGCCAGCAGTGACCCCGGGACAGGGATTTGGGGGGATACGCAGTATTTT.

The chain carries TRBV12-5 and TRBJ2-5; 10 bases align to TRBD2. The V segment lost 1 base and the J segment 5 bases; nucleotides outside the gene matches: 7. The CDR3 contains 16 residues. CDR1 is LGHNT and CDR2 is FRNRAP in the germline V gene. This CDR3 is CASGLASGREGETQYF. The CDR3 bases are TGTGCTAGTGGTTTGGCGAGCGGGAGGGAGGGGGAGACCCAGTACTTC. The whole variable domain, remainder taken from reference TRBV12-5 and TRBJ2-5, is DARVTQTPRHKVTEMGQEVTMRCQPILGHNTVFWYRQTMMQGLELLAYFRNRAPLDDSGMPKDRFSAEMPDATLATLKIQPSEPRDSAVYFCASGLASGREGETQYFGPGTRLLVL.

The gene calls are TRBV27 and TRBJ2-1, with no clear D. CDR3 length equals 14 residues. V lost 5 bases and J lost 4, with 12 bases in between. Germline V gives CDR1 MNHEY, CDR2 SMNVEV (reference sequence). The CDR3 DNA is TGTGCCAGCAGTCCTCAAACCACTTACAATGAGCAGTTCTTC. Translation: CASSPQTTYNEQFF.

This sequence joins TRBV18 and TRBJ2-5; 9 nucleotides align to TRBD2. The V gene end was trimmed by 6 bases and the J gene end by 3 bases; junction bases not matched to a gene: 14. CDR1 and CDR2 (germline): KGHSH, LQKENI. The CDR3 runs 17 residues. The CDR3 reads CASSVLAGLTTKETQYF. CDR3 DNA sequence: TGTGCCAGCTCGGTCCTAGCGGGACTTACAACCAAAGAGACCCAGTACTTC.

J is TRBJ2-7 and V is TRBV6-1; the D is unclear. Germline V gene data show CDR1 as MNHNS and CDR2 as SASEGT. This CDR3 has 15 amino acids. Trimming shortened V by 1 base and J by 0 bases, and 10 bases separated the two germline ends. The chain's CDR3 is CASSEEVESSYEQYF. Written as DNA, the CDR3 is TGTGCCAGCAGTGAAGAGGTGGAGAGCTCCTACGAGCAGTACTTC.

V gene TRBV19 combines with J gene TRBJ2-6, with 7 bases lining up with TRBD2. Per germline, CDR1 LNHDA and CDR2 SQIVND (reference sequence). The CDR3 has 16 amino acids. The junction had 4 bases not matched to a gene; V was cut back by 5 bases and J by 0 bases. This chain's CDR3 is CASSSVAGSGANVLTF. CDR3 nucleotides: TGTGCCAGTAGTTCTGTAGCGGGCTCTGGGGCCAACGTCCTGACTTTC.

The V gene is TRBV7-2, the J gene TRBJ1-5, with D unresolved. Germline values: CDR1 SGHTA, CDR2 FQGNSA. The V end was cut by 1 base, the J end by 1 base, with 20 bases between. The CDR3 is 19 residues long. The CDR3 nucleotides are TGTGCCAGCAGCTTAGTCATTCCATTGAGGGTGTGGAGCAATCAGCCCCAGCATTTT. It yields the protein CASSLVIPLRVWSNQPQHF.

This clone has just a few counts. The chain links TRBV9 to TRBJ1-1; no clear D. Germline loops: CDR1 SGDLS, CDR2 YYNGEE. V was clipped by 0 bases and J by 5 bases, with 14 bases between them. The CDR3 totals 15 residues. CDR3 region: CASSVAILAGTEAFF. CDR3 DNA sequence: TGTGCCAGCAGCGTAGCTATCCTGGCGGGTACTGAAGCTTTCTTT.

The chain is built from TRBV19 and TRBJ2-1, with a weak D call TRBD2 (5 bases). The CDR3 spans 14 residues. CDR1 is LNHDA, CDR2 SQIVND, per germline (reference sequence). V dropped 4 bases and J dropped 5 bases, with 12 bases sitting between them. The CDR3 sequence is CASSKLAPDNEQFF. DNA for the CDR3: TGTGCCAGTAGTAAGCTAGCCCCCGACAATGAGCAGTTCTTC.

The chain employs TRBV6-1 and TRBJ2-3; 9 bases map to TRBD2. This CDR3 has 15 amino acids. V dropped 4 bases and J dropped 0; count of bases not matched to a gene: 2. From germline, CDR1 is MNHNS and CDR2 SASEGT. For the CDR3, the DNA is TGTGCCAGCAGTGTGACTAGCGGAAGCACAGATACGCAGTATTTT. The encoded protein is CASSVTSGSTDTQYF.

The chain has TRBV5-4 and TRBJ1-1; D gene ambiguous. V was clipped by 4 bases and J by 1 base, with 8 bases between them. From germline, CDR1 is SGHNT and CDR2 YYREEE (reference sequence). This CDR3 has 13 amino acids. Here the CDR3 reads CASSLGSNTEAFF. The DNA of the CDR3 is TGTGCCAGCAGCCTCGGGTCGAACACTGAAGCTTTCTTT.

The chain links TRBV2 to TRBJ1-6; D gene unclear. V was pared by 3 bases and J by 5 bases, with 14 bases between. Germline lookup yields CDR1 SNHLY and CDR2 FYNNEI. CDR3 size: 16 residues. DNA of the CDR3: TGTGCCAGCAGTGATATTTGGCACGGGGATAATTCACCCCTCCACTTT. Amino acids: CASSDIWHGDNSPLHF.